The present entry profiles one TCR beta chain with its context. Antigen: not known. The trim removed 3 bases at V and 1 base at J, leaving 12 bases unmatched. Germline values: CDR1 SNHLY, CDR2 FYNNEI. This CDR3 has 17 amino acids. This sample stems from a study of T-cell memory formation after mild COVID-19. Whole-study results and caveats: The CD4+ clones that contracted clustered mainly within CM and EM, and the CD8+ clones concentrated in EMRA.

TCRdb reanalysed the 5' RACE reads using MiXCR and keeps one entry per CDR3 protein. The table shows around 200,000 distinct CDR3 sequences, with over 20% occurring only once. The sequence was obtained from an adult woman who had mild COVID-19 (a few samples of this study predate the infection). Cell type and time point are not known. Input material: PBMCs or a T cell subset sorted from them (not recorded which). This chain connects TRBV2 to TRBJ2-7, with 7 bases aligning to TRBD1. CDR3 coding DNA: TGTGCCAGCAGTGATCGGGTGACAGGGCCCCTATCCTACGAGCAGTACTTC. Translated, it gives CASSDRVTGPLSYEQYF.